Listed below are T cell receptor beta chains from one sample, sequenced in a study of blood T cell repertoires in COVID-19. Here immunoSEQ multiplex PCR was the method, and the copy in TCRdb shows in-frame clones only, minus some. This table holds about 140,000 clones, around 81% found once. Source material: peripheral blood. The receptors shown here come from a woman in her fifties or sixties with acute or convalescent COVID-19. Each CDR3 is given with its conserved first and last residue. D genes are given only for firm matches. Not every row has a clone size; where given, it reads once, few, many or a size class.

CDR3 length	V gene	J gene	clone size	D gene	CDR3 protein	CDR3 DNA
17	TRBV13	TRBJ2-3	-	-	CASSEAVTEHSTDTQYF	TGTGCCAGCAGCGAGGCGGTGACAGAACATAGCACAGATACGCAGTATTTT
15	TRBV6-5	TRBJ1-3	-	-	CASQTHRSSGNTIYF	TGTGCCAGCCAAACCCACAGGAGCTCTGGAAACACCATATATTTT
15	TRBV24-1	TRBJ2-5	-	TRBD1	CATSDYQGAEETQYF	TGTGCCACCAGTGATTATCAGGGGGCGGAGGAGACCCAGTACTTC
14	TRBV27	TRBJ2-1	-	-	CASSFRGSLNEQFF	TGTGCCAGCAGTTTCAGGGGATCCCTCAATGAGCAGTTCTTC
13	TRBV6-5	TRBJ1-5	-	TRBD1	CASAEGQHQPQHF	TGTGCCAGCGCTGAGGGACAGCATCAGCCCCAGCATTTT
15	TRBV3-1/TRBV3-2	TRBJ2-7	-	-	CASTPRGRMAYEQYF	TGTGCCAGCACCCCCCGAGGTAGGATGGCCTACGAGCAGTACTTC
16	TRBV19	TRBJ2-7	-	TRBD1	CASSRRGDRGGHEQYF	TGTGCCAGTAGTAGACGAGGGGACAGGGGCGGACACGAGCAGTACTTC
12	TRBV7-9	TRBJ1-1	-	TRBD1	CASRSNRGAAFF	TGTGCCAGCAGATCCAACAGGGGAGCAGCTTTCTTT
12	TRBV10-3	TRBJ2-1	few	TRBD1	CAISEYDRGGFF	TGTGCCATCAGTGAGTACGACAGGGGGGGCTTCTTC
13	TRBV6-2/TRBV6-3	TRBJ2-2	-	-	CASSFPFPGELFF	TGTGCCAGCAGTTTCCCCTTCCCCGGGGAGCTGTTTTTT
15	TRBV5-1	TRBJ2-3	-	-	CASSLAGSWADTQYF	TGCGCCAGCAGCTTGGCGGGGTCCTGGGCAGATACGCAGTATTTT
14	TRBV18	TRBJ1-5	-	-	CASSPNRGNQPQHF	TGTGCCAGCTCACCAAACAGGGGCAATCAGCCCCAGCATTTT
13	TRBV2	TRBJ1-1	-	-	CASSSLRGTEAFF	TGTGCCAGCAGCTCCCTCCGGGGCACTGAAGCTTTCTTT
16	TRBV6-1	TRBJ2-1	-	TRBD2	CASSVKLAGGRDEQFF	TGTGCCAGCAGTGTCAAACTAGCGGGGGGGAGGGATGAGCAGTTCTTC
16	TRBV19	TRBJ1-2	-	TRBD1	CASSIRPGQGNQGYTF	TGTGCCAGTAGTATCCGCCCGGGACAGGGGAATCAAGGCTACACCTTC
16	TRBV11-1	TRBJ1-6	-	-	CASSYGSPVRDSPLHF	TGTGCCAGCAGCTATGGGAGCCCGGTTAGGGATTCACCCCTCCACTTT
14	TRBV9	TRBJ1-5	-	TRBD1	CASSQTGGGQPQHF	TGTGCCAGCAGCCAAACAGGGGGAGGGCAGCCCCAGCATTTT
15	TRBV6-5	TRBJ2-3	-	TRBD2	CASSDSGGPGDTQYF	TGTGCCAGCAGCGATAGCGGGGGGCCTGGAGATACGCAGTATTTT
13	TRBV12-3/TRBV12-4	TRBJ1-1	-	TRBD1	CASSTGTVGEAFF	TGTGCCAGCAGCACCGGGACAGTAGGTGAAGCTTTCTTT
16	TRBV13	TRBJ1-1	once	-	CASSPRQSRGVTEAFF	TGTGCCAGCAGCCCAAGACAGTCCAGGGGCGTCACTGAAGCTTTCTTT
14	TRBV6-5	TRBJ1-6	-	TRBD1	CASSSGTGDSPLHF	TGTGCCAGCAGCTCCGGGACAGGGGACTCACCCCTCCACTTT
13	TRBV12-3/TRBV12-4	TRBJ1-5	-	TRBD1	CASSWDREQPQHF	TGTGCCAGCAGTTGGGACAGGGAGCAGCCCCAGCATTTT
16	TRBV5-1	TRBJ1-6	-	-	CASSLEESSYNSPLHF	TGCGCCAGCAGCTTGGAGGAGAGCTCCTATAATTCACCCCTCCACTTT
17	TRBV7-2	TRBJ2-1	-	-	CASSLVGGLSSYNEQFF	TGTGCCAGCAGCTTAGTTGGGGGACTTAGCTCCTACAATGAGCAGTTCTTC
16	TRBV19	TRBJ1-4	-	TRBD1	CASSHTSGTGDEKLFF	TGTGCCAGTAGTCATACGTCCGGGACAGGGGATGAAAAACTGTTTTTT
13	TRBV3-1/TRBV3-2	TRBJ1-5	-	-	CASSQGVRQPQHF	TGTGCCAGCAGCCAAGGAGTGCGACAGCCCCAGCATTTT
14	TRBV5-5	TRBJ2-2	-	TRBD1	CASRTGQDTGELFF	TGTGCCAGCAGAACGGGACAGGACACCGGGGAGCTGTTTTTT
15	TRBV7-9	TRBJ2-1	-	-	CASSLARYEDNEQFF	TGTGCCAGCAGCTTAGCCAGATATGAGGACAATGAGCAGTTCTTC
18	TRBV11-2	TRBJ2-7	few	-	CASSLSRPGQGSSYEQYF	TGTGCCAGCAGCTTATCAAGGCCCGGGCAGGGAAGCTCCTACGAGCAGTACTTC
16	TRBV11-2	TRBJ1-6	-	TRBD1	CASSGDRGFYNSPLHF	TGTGCCAGCAGCGGGGACAGGGGCTTCTATAATTCACCCCTCCACTTT
13	TRBV28	TRBJ2-4	-	-	CAATSPAVPIQYF	TGTGCCGCCACCTCCCCCGCGGTTCCCATTCAGTACTTC
13	TRBV3-1/TRBV3-2	TRBJ1-1	-	-	CATFGTMNTEAFF	TGTGCCACGTTCGGTACGATGAACACTGAAGCTTTCTTT
16	TRBV5-1	TRBJ2-1	-	TRBD1	CASSWNTGTGGSEQFF	TGCGCCAGCAGCTGGAACACCGGGACAGGGGGCAGTGAGCAGTTCTTC
14	TRBV25-1	TRBJ1-2	once	-	CASSEWSRNYGYTF	TGTGCCAGCAGTGAATGGTCCAGGAACTATGGCTACACCTTC
14	TRBV19	TRBJ2-7	-	-	CASSTRVLDSEQYF	TGTGCCAGTAGTACGCGGGTACTCGATTCCGAGCAGTACTTC